The present entry profiles one T cell receptor (beta chain) with its context. These data are taken from a study of T cell repertoires in cytomegalovirus infection. Overall study: From public TCR beta signatures came an indication of both CMV infection and matching HLA type.

TCRdb itself ran the reads through MiXCR, one entry per CDR3 protein. This sample has about 530,000 distinct CDR3 sequences, with more than 20% found just once. Germline V gives CDR1 MNHEY, CDR2 SMNVEV (reference sequence). The CDR3 totals 14 residues. With 5 bases clipped from V and 8 bases from J, the junction kept 5 bases outside the gene matches. The genes are TRBV27 and TRBJ1-4; 10 positions match TRBD1. The clonotype originates from a human donor in good health (CMV status not recorded). Some clones in this sample may be carry-over from other donors' samples. Material: PBMCs. CDR3 protein: CASSHPGQGEKLFF. Here the CDR3 DNA reads TGTGCCAGCAGTCATCCGGGACAGGGGGAAAAACTGTTTTTT.